This T cell receptor (beta chain) was observed in a study of patients and donors after allogeneic stem cell transplantation. CDR3 length equals 15 residues. V lost 3 bases and J 4 bases, leaving 15 bases between the germline ends. By sample fraction, this clonotype is medium-sized. TCRdb analysed the RT-PCR reads with MiXCR anew, one entry per CDR3 protein. The sample holds approximately 20,000 distinct CDR3 sequences, about 5% seen once. The TCR originated in a human donor who was either an allogeneic HSCT recipient or a stem cell or donor lymphocyte infusion donor (not recorded which). It is not recorded whose cells these are; they may come from a transplant donor. This chain uses TRBV12-3 or TRBV12-4 with TRBJ1-1; no definite D call. Sequenced: blood, either unsorted or a sorted T cell fraction (not recorded which). The CDR3 loop is CASSFATLVGTEAFF. The DNA for the CDR3 is TGTGCCAGCAGTTTTGCAACACTGGTGGGCACTGAAGCTTTCTTT.